This TCR beta chain was recovered during a study of blood T cell repertoires in COVID-19. Whole-study context: Researchers got acute and convalescent COVID-19 samples from the United States, Italy and Spain.

As handled by the study authors: The authors estimated nucleated cell counts from reference gene primer amplification. Measured with immunoSEQ multiplex PCR; TCRdb has only the in-frame clones, and not every one. Clone size and V and J calls were adopted from that table, with D and trimming inferred from the DNA. This sample carries fewer than 250,000 clones, around 90% of them seen once, and the ten largest clones take 0.95% to 1.5%. This CDR3 has 14 residues. Germline V gene data show CDR1 as SGHRS and CDR2 as YFSETQ. V was clipped by 3 bases and J by 1 base, with 10 bases between them. The material sequenced was peripheral blood. This rearrangement joins TRBV5-1 to TRBJ1-1; D not certain. This receptor was taken from a man aged 25-45 years with acute or convalescent COVID-19. CDR3 in amino acids: CASSSFDKNTEAFF. The CDR3 nucleotides read TGCGCCAGCAGCTCCTTCGACAAGAACACTGAAGCTTTCTTT.